The 17 T cell receptor beta chains reported below all come from one sample, sequenced in a study of PD-1 blockade in classical Hodgkin lymphoma. Time point reported: cycle 4 day 1 (C4D1), after six to seven weeks of nivolumab. Every one of the patients relapsed after autologous stem cell transplantation (brentuximab vedotin exposure was variable). Assay: immunoSEQ multiplex PCR; the TCRdb copy retains only in-frame clones and omits some. This table holds just under 40,000 clones, about 80% found once. The sample in question was peripheral blood mononuclear cells (PBMCs), obtained before the fourth cycle of nivolumab. These receptor sequences come from a human donor with classical Hodgkin lymphoma.

The rearrangement joins TRBV25-1 to TRBJ2-7; D remains ambiguous. Trimming took off 4 bases at V and 0 bases at J, with 13 bases between the two ends. CDR1 and CDR2 from the germline V gene are MGHDK and SYGVNS. The CDR3 runs to 15 residues. For the CDR3, the DNA is TGTGCCAGCAGTGGACGGAGAGCAGACTCCTACGAGCAGTACTTC. Amino acids: CASSGRRADSYEQYF.

This clone was counted between two and nine times. The chain is built from TRBV6-6 and TRBJ1-5; D gene uncertain. The CDR3 is 14 amino acids. Germline V gives CDR1 MNHNY, CDR2 SVGAGI (reference sequence). The V end lost 4 bases, the J end lost 0 bases, and 7 bases lay between the germline ends. Here the CDR3 DNA reads TGTGCCAGCAGTTTTGACACTAGCAATCAGCCCCAGCATTTT. Translating it yields CASSFDTSNQPQHF.

The chain recombines TRBV6-6 with TRBJ2-7, with unresolved D. Germline V lookup: CDR1 MNHNY, CDR2 SVGAGI (reference sequence). The CDR3 runs 11 residues. V was trimmed by 5 bases and J by 0 bases, leaving 2 bases between them. CDR3: CASSGSYEQYF. CDR3 in DNA: TGTGCCAGCAGTGGCTCCTACGAGCAGTACTTC.

The rearrangement links TRBV18 to TRBJ1-6; TRBD1 is a possible D gene (5 bases). Trimming left V 1 base short and J 10 bases short, with 14 bases between. CDR3 length equals 15 residues. Germline V gene sequence: CDR1 KGHSH, CDR2 LQKENI. CDR3 sequence reads: CASSPHSQGVSPLHF. The DNA of the CDR3 is TGTGCCAGCTCACCACACTCCCAGGGCGTATCACCCCTCCACTTT.

The chain links TRBV4-3 to TRBJ2-7, with D perhaps TRBD2 (6 bases). V was shortened by 4 bases and J by 4 bases, with 11 bases between the two germline ends. There are 13 residues in the CDR3. CDR1 is LGHNA and CDR2 is YSLEER in the germline V gene. The DNA of the CDR3 is TGCGCCAGCAGCCCCGACCGGGGGTACGAGCAGTACTTC. As protein: CASSPDRGYEQYF.

This sequence joins TRBV7-9 and TRBJ2-3; D possibly uses TRBD1 or TRBD2 (6 bases each). Per germline, CDR1 SEHNR and CDR2 FQNEAQ (reference sequence). The V end was cut by 6 bases, the J end by 5 bases, with 9 bases between. This CDR3 region has 12 residues. The CDR3 region is CASREGGDTQYF. CDR3 nucleotide sequence: TGTGCCAGCAGAGAGGGGGGAGATACGCAGTATTTT.

This chain uses TRBV7-2 with TRBJ2-5, with 10 bases matching TRBD2. The CDR3 extends over 15 amino acids. The trim removed 4 bases at V and 5 bases at J, leaving 7 bases unmatched. The germline CDR1 and CDR2 sequences are SGHTA and FQGNSA. The chain's CDR3 is CASSSSGGAGETQYF. The CDR3 nucleotides are TGTGCCAGCAGCTCAAGCGGGGGGGCCGGGGAGACCCAGTACTTC.

This chain joins TRBV28 and TRBJ1-5, with 8 bases matching TRBD1. Per the germline V gene, CDR1 is MDHEN and CDR2 is SYDVKM. CDR3 length: 14 residues. V lost 6 bases and J lost 6; bases outside the gene matches: 7. In DNA form, the CDR3 reads TGTGCCAGCAGGTTAGACAGGGGAGGTCAGCCCCAGCATTTT. The encoded protein is CASRLDRGGQPQHF.

CDR3 nucleotides: TGTGCCAGCAGTATATACAGTACGGGGGCGGGCACTGAAGCTTTCTTT. This sequence encodes CASSIYSTGAGTEAFF. This chain links TRBV28 with TRBJ1-1; a weak D match, TRBD1 (6 bases). This CDR3 region has 16 residues. Germline CDR1 is MDHEN and CDR2 is SYDVKM. V dropped 5 bases and J dropped 4 bases, with 20 bases sitting between them.

V gene TRBV7-2 combines with J gene TRBJ2-7; TRBD1 matches 8 bases. With 1 base clipped from V and 4 bases from J, the junction kept 12 bases outside the gene matches. Germline CDR1 reads SGHTA; CDR2 reads FQGNSA. The CDR3 totals 17 residues. CDR3 protein: CASSLELGRGRLYEQYF. The CDR3 coding sequence is TGTGCCAGCAGCTTAGAGTTGGGCAGGGGGCGCTTGTACGAGCAGTACTTC.

The rearrangement uses TRBV19 and TRBJ2-3; TRBD2 might be the D (6 bases). Trimming removed 3 bases at V and 2 bases at J, with 21 bases between. The length of the CDR3 is 18 residues. Germline V gene sequence: CDR1 LNHDA, CDR2 SQIVND (reference sequence). CDR3 sequence (DNA): TGTGCCAGTAGTATTGCTGCGGGGCAGGTTGTCATCACAGATACGCAGTATTTT. This gives the protein CASSIAAGQVVITDTQYF.

This chain connects TRBV28 to TRBJ1-2; the D gene is possibly TRBD1 (5 bases). V dropped 2 bases and J dropped 4 bases, with 8 bases sitting between them. CDR3 length equals 13 residues. CDR1 is MDHEN, CDR2 SYDVKM, per germline. The CDR3 nucleotides are TGTGCCAGCAGTTTACAGGGTCCCTATGGCTACACCTTC. It yields the protein CASSLQGPYGYTF.

This chain links TRBV7-9 with TRBJ2-1; TRBD1 or TRBD2 may be the D gene (7 bases each). Germline assignment: CDR1 SEHNR and CDR2 FQNEAQ (reference sequence). V lost 1 base and J lost 7, with 23 bases in between. This CDR3 spans 18 amino acids. The CDR3 loop is CASSLVPRRVRGGNEQFF. The DNA of the CDR3 is TGTGCCAGCAGCTTAGTGCCGCGTCGGGTCAGGGGGGGGAATGAGCAGTTCTTC.

The chain uses TRBV4-3 and TRBJ1-3; the D gene is possibly TRBD1 (6 bases). The CDR3 is 15 amino acids. CDR1 and CDR2 (germline): LGHNA, YSLEER. The V and J ends lost 4 bases and 0 bases respectively, with 10 bases between them. Here the CDR3 reads CASSLNRVSGNTIYF. The CDR3 DNA reads TGCGCCAGCAGCCTTAACAGGGTCTCTGGAAACACCATATATTTT.

V is TRBV28 and J is TRBJ1-1; tentative D call: TRBD1 (5 bases). CDR1 is MDHEN, CDR2 SYDVKM, per germline. V was clipped by 6 bases and J by 2 bases, with 13 bases between them. The CDR3 length is 14 residues. The CDR3 sequence: CASSRTGRNTEAFF. The CDR3 DNA follows: TGTGCCAGCAGCCGCACAGGAAGAAACACTGAAGCTTTCTTT.

The V call is TRBV27, the J call TRBJ1-2; TRBD1 aligns across 7 bases. With 5 bases clipped from V and 6 bases from J, the junction kept 9 bases outside the gene matches. Germline CDR1 and CDR2: MNHEY and SMNVEV (reference sequence). The CDR3 loop spans 14 amino acids. CDR3 region: CASSRSTGLDGYTF. CDR3 DNA sequence: TGTGCCAGCAGTCGCTCGACAGGGCTGGATGGCTACACCTTC.

This clone was found a few times. This rearrangement joins TRBV4-3 to TRBJ1-1, with a possible D match to TRBD1 (5 bases). Germline values: CDR1 LGHNA, CDR2 YSLEER. The CDR3 extends over 16 amino acids. Deletions cut 0 bases from V and 1 base from J, with 12 bases between. The DNA of the CDR3 is TGCGCCAGCAGCCAAGATGGGACTCTGTCGAACACTGAAGCTTTCTTT. Translating gives CASSQDGTLSNTEAFF.